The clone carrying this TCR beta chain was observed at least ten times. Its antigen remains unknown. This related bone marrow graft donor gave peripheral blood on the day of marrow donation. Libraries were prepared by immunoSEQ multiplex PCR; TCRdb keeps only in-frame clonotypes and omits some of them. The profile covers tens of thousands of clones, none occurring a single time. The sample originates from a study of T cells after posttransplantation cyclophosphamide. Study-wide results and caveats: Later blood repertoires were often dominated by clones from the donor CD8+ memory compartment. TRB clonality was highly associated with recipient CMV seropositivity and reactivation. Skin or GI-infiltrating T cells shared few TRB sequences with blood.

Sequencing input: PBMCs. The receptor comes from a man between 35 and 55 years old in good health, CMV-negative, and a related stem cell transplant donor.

This CDR3 is CASSGEAGLLEQYV. For the CDR3, the DNA is TGTGCCAGCAGTGGCGAGGCAGGACTACTGGAGCAGTACGTC. This chain connects TRBV2 to TRBJ2-7, with D tentatively TRBD2 (6 bases). This CDR3 region has 14 residues. Trimming cost V 4 bases and J 7 bases, with 17 bases left between them. Germline-derived CDR1 and CDR2 are SNHLY and FYNNEI.